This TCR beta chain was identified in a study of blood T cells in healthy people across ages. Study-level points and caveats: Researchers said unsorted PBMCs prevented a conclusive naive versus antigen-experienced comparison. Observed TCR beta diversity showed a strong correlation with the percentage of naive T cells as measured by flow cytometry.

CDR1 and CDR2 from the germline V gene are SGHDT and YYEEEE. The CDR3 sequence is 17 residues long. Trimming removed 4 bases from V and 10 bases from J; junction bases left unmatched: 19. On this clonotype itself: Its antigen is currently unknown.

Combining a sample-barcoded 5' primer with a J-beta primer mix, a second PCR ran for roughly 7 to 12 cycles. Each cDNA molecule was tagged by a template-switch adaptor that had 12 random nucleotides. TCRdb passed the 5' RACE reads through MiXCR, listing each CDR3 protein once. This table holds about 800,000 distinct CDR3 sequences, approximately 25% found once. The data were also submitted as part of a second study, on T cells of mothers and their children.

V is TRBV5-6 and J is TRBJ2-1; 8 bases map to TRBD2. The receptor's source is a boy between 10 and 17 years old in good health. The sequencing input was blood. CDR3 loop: CASSRENLVAGRREQFF. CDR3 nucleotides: TGTGCCAGCAGCAGGGAGAATTTGGTAGCGGGGAGGCGCGAGCAGTTCTTC.